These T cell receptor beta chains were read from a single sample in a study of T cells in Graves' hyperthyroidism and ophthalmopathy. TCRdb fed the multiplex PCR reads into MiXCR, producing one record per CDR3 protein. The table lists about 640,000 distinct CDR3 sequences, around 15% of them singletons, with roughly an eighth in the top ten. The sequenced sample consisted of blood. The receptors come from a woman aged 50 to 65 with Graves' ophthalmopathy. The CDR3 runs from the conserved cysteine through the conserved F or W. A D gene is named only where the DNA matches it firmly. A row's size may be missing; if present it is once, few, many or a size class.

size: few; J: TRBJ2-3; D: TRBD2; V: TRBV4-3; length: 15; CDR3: CASSQGTSRTDTQYF; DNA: TGCGCCAGCAGCCAAGGGACTAGTCGCACAGATACGCAGTATTTT
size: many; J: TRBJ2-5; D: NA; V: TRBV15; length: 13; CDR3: CATSRDSEETQYF; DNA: TGTGCCACCAGCAGAGATTCGGAAGAGACCCAGTACTTC
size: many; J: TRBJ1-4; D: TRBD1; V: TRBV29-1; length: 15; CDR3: CSVGLPGGLNEKLFF; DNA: TGCAGCGTTGGACTCCCAGGGGGGCTTAATGAAAAACTGTTTTTT
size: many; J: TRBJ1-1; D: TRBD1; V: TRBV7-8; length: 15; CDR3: CASSRDRAANTEAFF; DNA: TGTGCCAGCAGCCGCGACAGGGCCGCGAACACTGAAGCTTTCTTT
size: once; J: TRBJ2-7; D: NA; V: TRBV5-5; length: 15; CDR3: CASSAAGSRSYEQYF; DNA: TGTGCCAGCAGCGCGGCAGGTTCGCGCTCCTACGAGCAGTACTTC
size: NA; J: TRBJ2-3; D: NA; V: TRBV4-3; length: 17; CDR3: CASSQVVSLSRTDTQYF; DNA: TGCGCCAGCAGCCAAGTTGTATCGTTGAGTAGGACAGATACGCAGTATTTT
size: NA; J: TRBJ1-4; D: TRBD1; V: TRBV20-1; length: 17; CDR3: CSARPSGQKATNEKLFF; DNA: TGCAGTGCTCGACCTTCGGGACAGAAAGCAACTAATGAAAAACTGTTTTTT
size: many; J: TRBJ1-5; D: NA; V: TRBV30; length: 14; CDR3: CAWSEGGEAQPQHF; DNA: TGTGCCTGGAGTGAGGGGGGAGAAGCTCAGCCCCAGCATTTT
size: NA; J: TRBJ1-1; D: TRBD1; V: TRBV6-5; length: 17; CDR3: CASSYLPTGWLVTEAFF; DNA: TGTGCCAGCAGTTACCTTCCGACAGGGTGGTTGGTCACTGAAGCTTTCTTT
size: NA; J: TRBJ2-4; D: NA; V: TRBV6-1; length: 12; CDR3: CASGEGENIQYF; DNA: TGTGCCAGCGGTGAAGGGGAAAACATTCAGTACTTC
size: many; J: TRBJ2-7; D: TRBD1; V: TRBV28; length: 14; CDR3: CASKETGISYEQYF; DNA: TGTGCCAGCAAGGAGACAGGGATCTCCTACGAGCAGTACTTC
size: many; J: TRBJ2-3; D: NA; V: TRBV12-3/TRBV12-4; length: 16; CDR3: CASHPMTQGRTDTQYF; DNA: TGTGCCAGCCACCCTATGACACAGGGACGGACAGATACGCAGTATTTT
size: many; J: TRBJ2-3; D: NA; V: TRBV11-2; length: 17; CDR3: CASSFFPPPQSTDTQYF; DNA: TGTGCCAGCAGCTTTTTCCCGCCACCCCAATCCACAGATACGCAGTATTTT
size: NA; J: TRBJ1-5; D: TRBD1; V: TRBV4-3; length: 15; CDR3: CASSQDRGPNQPQHF; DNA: TGCGCCAGCAGCCAAGACAGGGGGCCAAATCAGCCCCAGCATTTT
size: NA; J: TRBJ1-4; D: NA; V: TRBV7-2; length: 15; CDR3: CASSLFAATNEKLFF; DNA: TGTGCCAGCAGCTTATTTGCTGCAACTAATGAAAAACTGTTTTTT
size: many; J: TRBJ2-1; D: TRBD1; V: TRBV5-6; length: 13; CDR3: CASSPDRGNEQFF; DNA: TGTGCCAGCAGCCCTGACAGGGGCAATGAGCAGTTCTTC
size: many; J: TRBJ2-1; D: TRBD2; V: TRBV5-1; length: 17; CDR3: CASSRPNPSGGPNEQFF; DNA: TGCGCCAGCAGCCGACCCAACCCTAGCGGAGGCCCAAATGAGCAGTTCTTC
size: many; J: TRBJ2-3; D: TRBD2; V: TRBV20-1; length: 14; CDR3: CSATGLAARDTQYF; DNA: TGCAGTGCTACAGGACTAGCGGCGAGAGATACGCAGTATTTT
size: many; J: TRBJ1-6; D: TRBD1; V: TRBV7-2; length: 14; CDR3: CASSPTGVVSPLHF; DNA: TGTGCCAGCAGCCCCACAGGGGTGGTATCACCCCTCCACTTT
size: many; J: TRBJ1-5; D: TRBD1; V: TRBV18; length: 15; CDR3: CASSTGDSTYQPQHF; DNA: TGTGCCAGCTCTACGGGGGACAGTACATATCAGCCCCAGCATTTT
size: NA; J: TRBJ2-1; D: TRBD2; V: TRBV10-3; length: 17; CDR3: CAISEPWTSGGYNEQFF; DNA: TGTGCCATCAGTGAGCCATGGACTAGCGGGGGCTACAATGAGCAGTTCTTC
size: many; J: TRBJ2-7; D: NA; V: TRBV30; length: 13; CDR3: CAWSGGRDYEQYF; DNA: TGTGCCTGGAGTGGGGGACGGGACTACGAGCAGTACTTC
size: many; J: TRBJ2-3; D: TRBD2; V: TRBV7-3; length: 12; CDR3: CASSSRTGGQYF; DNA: TGTGCCAGCAGCTCTCGCACGGGAGGGCAGTATTTT
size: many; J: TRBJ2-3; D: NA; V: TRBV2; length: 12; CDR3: CASSVDQATQYF; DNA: TGTGCCAGCAGTGTCGATCAAGCTACGCAGTATTTT
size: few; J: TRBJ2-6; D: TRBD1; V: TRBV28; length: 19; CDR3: CASSNPTGTPGSGANVLTF; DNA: TGTGCCAGCAGTAACCCGACAGGGACCCCGGGCTCTGGGGCCAACGTCCTGACTTTC
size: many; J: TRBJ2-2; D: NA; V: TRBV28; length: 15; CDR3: CASSLLSVNTGELFF; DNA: TGTGCCAGCAGTTTATTATCTGTGAACACCGGGGAGCTGTTTTTT
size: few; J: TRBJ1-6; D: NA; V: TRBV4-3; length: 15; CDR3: CASSQDGGANSPLHF; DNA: TGCGCCAGCAGCCAAGACGGGGGGGCAAATTCACCCCTCCACTTT
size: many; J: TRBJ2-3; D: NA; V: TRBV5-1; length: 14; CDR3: CASSLVEVTDTQYF; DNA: TGCGCCAGCAGCTTGGTTGAAGTTACAGATACGCAGTATTTT
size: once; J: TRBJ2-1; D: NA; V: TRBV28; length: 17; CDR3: CASSVSPSARAYNEQFF; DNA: TGTGCCAGCAGTGTCTCTCCTAGCGCACGGGCCTACAATGAGCAGTTCTTC
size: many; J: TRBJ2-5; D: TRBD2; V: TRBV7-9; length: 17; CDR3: CASSSRTSGRSGETQYF; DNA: TGTGCCAGCAGCTCCCGGACTAGCGGGAGATCTGGAGAGACCCAGTACTTC
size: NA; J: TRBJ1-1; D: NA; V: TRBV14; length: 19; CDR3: CASSQDWRHRDSPNAEAFF; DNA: TGTGCCAGCAGCCAAGACTGGAGGCACAGGGACTCCCCGAACGCTGAAGCTTTCTTT
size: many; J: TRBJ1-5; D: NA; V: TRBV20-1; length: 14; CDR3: CSARDRRDNQPQHF; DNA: TGCAGTGCTAGAGACAGAAGGGACAATCAGCCCCAGCATTTT
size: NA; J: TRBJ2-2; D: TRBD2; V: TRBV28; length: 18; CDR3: CASSLLSSGRTRTGELFF; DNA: TGTGCCAGCAGTTTATTGAGTAGCGGGAGGACCAGAACCGGGGAGCTGTTTTTT
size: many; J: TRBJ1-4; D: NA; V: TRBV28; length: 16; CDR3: CASSVFQGVGNEKLFF; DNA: TGTGCCAGCAGTGTATTTCAGGGAGTAGGTAATGAAAAACTGTTTTTT
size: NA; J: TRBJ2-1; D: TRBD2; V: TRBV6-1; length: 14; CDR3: CASMGTSSVNEQFF; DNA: TGTGCCAGCATGGGGACTAGTTCTGTCAATGAGCAGTTCTTC
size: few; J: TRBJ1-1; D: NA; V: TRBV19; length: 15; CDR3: CASSIPSTRNTEAFF; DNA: TGTGCCAGTAGTATCCCCAGTACGAGGAACACTGAAGCTTTCTTT
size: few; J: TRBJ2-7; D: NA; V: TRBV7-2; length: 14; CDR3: CASSLSPSFREQYF; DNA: TGTGCCAGCAGCTTATCACCTAGCTTTCGGGAGCAGTACTTC
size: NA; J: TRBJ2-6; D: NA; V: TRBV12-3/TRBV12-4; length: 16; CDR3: CASRPPGRLGANVLTF; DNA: TGTGCCAGCAGACCTCCGGGTAGGCTGGGGGCCAACGTCCTGACTTTC
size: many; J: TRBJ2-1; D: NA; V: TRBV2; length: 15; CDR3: CASSETGVGYNEQFF; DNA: TGTGCCAGCAGTGAAACGGGGGTGGGGTACAATGAGCAGTTCTTC
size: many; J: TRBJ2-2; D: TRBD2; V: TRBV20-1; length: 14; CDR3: CSASSGRATGELFF; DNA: TGCAGTGCTAGTAGCGGGAGGGCCACCGGGGAGCTGTTTTTT
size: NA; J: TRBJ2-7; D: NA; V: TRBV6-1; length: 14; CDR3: CASSVWQENYEQYF; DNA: TGTGCCAGCAGCGTATGGCAGGAAAACTACGAGCAGTACTTC
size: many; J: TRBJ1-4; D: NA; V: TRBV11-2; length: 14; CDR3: CASSLGGADEKLFF; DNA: TGTGCCAGCAGCTTAGGGGGCGCGGATGAAAAACTGTTTTTT
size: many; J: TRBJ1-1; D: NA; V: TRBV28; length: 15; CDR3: CASSNRDIVLVEAFF; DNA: TGTGCCAGCAGTAATCGGGACATTGTCTTAGTTGAAGCTTTCTTT
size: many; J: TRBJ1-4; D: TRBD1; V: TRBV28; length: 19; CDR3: CASSFFSGTGTMTNEKLFF; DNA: TGTGCCAGCAGTTTCTTTTCCGGGACAGGGACCATGACTAATGAAAAACTGTTTTTT
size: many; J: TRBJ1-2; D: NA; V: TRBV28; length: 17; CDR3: CASSPPGQGSYNYGYTF; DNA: TGTGCCAGCAGCCCGCCGGGGCAGGGTAGCTATAACTATGGCTACACCTTC
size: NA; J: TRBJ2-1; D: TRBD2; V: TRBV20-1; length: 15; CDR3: CSARQNSGTDNEQFF; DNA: TGCAGTGCTAGACAAAATAGCGGGACGGACAATGAGCAGTTCTTC
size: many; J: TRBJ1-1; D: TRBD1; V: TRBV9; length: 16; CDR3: CASSDRDRGPNTEAFF; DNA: TGTGCCAGCAGCGACCGGGACAGGGGGCCGAACACTGAAGCTTTCTTT
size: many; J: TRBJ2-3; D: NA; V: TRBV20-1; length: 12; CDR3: CSANRDADTQYF; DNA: TGCAGTGCTAACAGGGATGCAGATACGCAGTATTTT
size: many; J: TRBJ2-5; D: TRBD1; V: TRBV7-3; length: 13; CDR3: CASSGQAQETQYF; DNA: TGTGCCAGCAGCGGACAGGCCCAAGAGACCCAGTACTTC
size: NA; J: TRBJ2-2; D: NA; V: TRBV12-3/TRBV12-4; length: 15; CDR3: CASSPAGGYTGELFF; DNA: TGTGCCAGCAGCCCGGCAGGGGGGTACACCGGGGAGCTGTTTTTT
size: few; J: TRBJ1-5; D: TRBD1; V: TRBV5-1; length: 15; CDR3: CASSLVPGGSQPQHF; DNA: TGCGCCAGCAGCTTGGTTCCAGGGGGGAGTCAGCCCCAGCATTTT
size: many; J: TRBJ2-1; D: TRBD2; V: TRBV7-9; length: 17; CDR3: CASSSPRLAGVYNEQFF; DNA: TGTGCCAGCAGCTCCCCACGACTAGCGGGAGTTTATAATGAGCAGTTCTTC
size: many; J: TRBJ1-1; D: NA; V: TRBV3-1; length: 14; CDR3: CASSQDRGSTEAFF; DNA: TGTGCCAGCAGCCAAGATCGGGGGAGCACTGAAGCTTTCTTT
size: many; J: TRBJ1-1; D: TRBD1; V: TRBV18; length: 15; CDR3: CASPGTGGLDTEAFF; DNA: TGTGCCAGCCCCGGTACAGGGGGGTTGGACACTGAAGCTTTCTTT
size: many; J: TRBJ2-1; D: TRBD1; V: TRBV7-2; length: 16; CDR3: CASSLVRTGGSNEQFF; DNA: TGTGCCAGCAGCTTAGTGAGGACAGGGGGAAGCAATGAGCAGTTCTTC
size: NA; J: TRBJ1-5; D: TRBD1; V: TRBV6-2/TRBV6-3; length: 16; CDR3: CASSYPRQGGNQPQHF; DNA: TGTGCCAGCAGTTACCCAAGACAGGGTGGCAATCAGCCCCAGCATTTT
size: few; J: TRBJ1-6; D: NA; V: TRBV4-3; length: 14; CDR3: CASSQLQENSPLHF; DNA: TGCGCCAGCAGCCAACTACAGGAGAATTCACCCCTCCACTTT
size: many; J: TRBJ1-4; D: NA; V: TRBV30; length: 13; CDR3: CAWSGGLNEKLFF; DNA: TGTGCCTGGAGTGGTGGACTTAATGAAAAACTGTTTTTT
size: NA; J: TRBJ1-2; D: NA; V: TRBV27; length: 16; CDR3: CASRLGPRAYGGGYTF; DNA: TGTGCCAGCAGACTTGGCCCGAGGGCCTATGGGGGTGGCTACACCTTC
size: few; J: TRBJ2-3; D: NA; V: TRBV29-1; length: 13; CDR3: CSVVKGVKDTQYF; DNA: TGCAGCGTTGTTAAAGGGGTCAAGGATACGCAGTATTTT